This T cell receptor (beta chain) was obtained from a study of blood T cell repertoires in COVID-19. Per the original methods: Reference gene primer amplification yielded estimated nucleated cell counts. The protocol was immunoSEQ multiplex PCR, while the TCRdb copy is restricted to in-frame clones and leaves out a portion. The V and J calls and clone size come from that table; D and trimming were worked out from the DNA. The table records roughly 120,000 clones, approximately 84% of them present only once. Germline CDR1 reads SNHLY; CDR2 reads FYNNEI. The CDR3 loop spans 14 amino acids. V lost 8 bases to trimming and J lost 3 bases, with 14 bases between them.

This TCR derives from a man aged 65 to 79 with acute or convalescent COVID-19. The sequencing sample was made of peripheral blood. This chain connects TRBV2 to TRBJ2-1; perhaps TRBD1 as D (5 bases). CDR3 protein: CASRAPGYYNEQFF. The CDR3 coding sequence is TGTGCCAGCCGAGCCCCAGGGTACTACAATGAGCAGTTCTTC.